The present TCR beta chain was sequenced within a study of T cell responses to AZD1222 COVID-19 vaccine listed by TCRdb under 2021. Broadly, across the study: TCR sequencing covered more than 230 trial participants: some 210 given two doses of AZD1222 and 26 given two doses of MenACWY control vaccine. Trial participants were enrolled into age subgroups of 18-55, 56-69 and 70-plus years, which contained 148, 28 and 57 TCR-sequenced participants, respectively. Study-wide conclusions, independent of this receptor: Because no day 14 peak-response samples were available, the repertoires could be characterized only after the peak T cell response. In the small 56-69-year group, the increase in depth fell short of significance, most likely because of low power. Participants were mostly white British, with more females than males. The authors suggested clonal diversity may have been underestimated. A significant rise in spike-specific TCR breadth and depth was observed after two AZD1222 doses relative to day 0 and relative to MenACWY recipients. Nearly half of unique spike-specific TCRs reportedly recognized epitopes outside regions mutated in the B.1.351 and B.1.1.7 variants. Conclusions about previously exposed vaccinees are limited because only 5 or 6 AZD1222 recipients were SARS-CoV-2 seropositive at baseline. The whole spike protein was spanned by vaccine-associated CD4 TCRs, and dominant responses were seen in regions 160-218 and 743-854.

The CDR3 regions of human TCRbeta chains were subjected to immunosequencing. Turning to the authors' computational methods: Repertoire TCRs were matched against a reference library of SARS-CoV-2-specific TCRs generated with the MIRA antigen-specificity platform. Breadth was defined as the fraction of unique TCRs that were SARS-CoV-2-associated. Depth was defined as the fraction of total T cells that were SARS-CoV-2-associated. Using the MIRA data, each spike-specific TCR was assigned both to the spike region to which the TCR was reactive and to a CD4 or CD8 class. Log10-transformed breadth and depth values were compared by one-way ANOVA with Sidak's multiple comparisons tests. Held by TCRdb, this immuneACCESS table contains in-frame sequences only and omits some clones. Under half of the omission traces to an unresolved V gene where checked; the cause of the rest is unknown. The V and J calls and clone size come from that table; D and trimming were worked out from the DNA. The sample yields 120,000 or so clones; about 92% were counted once. The ten top clones hold around 5.1% of the sample.

V is reduced by 2 bases and J by 3 bases, leaving a spacing of 2 bases between them. Including cysteine and phenylalanine, the CDR3 has 12 amino acids. Left in the record is the CDR3 DNA by itself, 36 bases read in frame from the first base. CDR1 and CDR2 are drawn from the germline V gene (reference sequence): MNHNY, SVGAGI. Taken with the paper, the label for time point translates to: about 28 days (+/-7) after the second vaccine dose. AZD1222 recipients whose second dose came at about 4 weeks and those whose second dose came at about 12 weeks were combined into one group, since spike-specific TCR depth and breadth did not differ between the two schedules. Vaccinee samples came from UK trials COV001 and COV002, including a single-blind randomized controlled phase 2/3 trial of AZD1222 (ChAdOx1 nCoV-19) in healthy adults. For TCRbeta chain sequencing, PBMC samples were collected from trial participants at day 0 and at day 28 after the second dose.

Note on this clone: The specificity of this receptor is unknown. No base quality information exists; no much larger clone differs at one position.

The chain is encoded by TRBV6-6 joined to TRBJ1-5; the D gene assignment is ambiguous. This receptor was obtained from an adult who received the AZD1222 COVID-19 vaccine. Material: peripheral blood, obtained 28 days after the second AZD1222 dose. The CDR3 region reads CASSYNNQPQHF. The sequenced DNA is TGTGCCAGCAGTTACAACAATCAGCCCCAGCATTTT.